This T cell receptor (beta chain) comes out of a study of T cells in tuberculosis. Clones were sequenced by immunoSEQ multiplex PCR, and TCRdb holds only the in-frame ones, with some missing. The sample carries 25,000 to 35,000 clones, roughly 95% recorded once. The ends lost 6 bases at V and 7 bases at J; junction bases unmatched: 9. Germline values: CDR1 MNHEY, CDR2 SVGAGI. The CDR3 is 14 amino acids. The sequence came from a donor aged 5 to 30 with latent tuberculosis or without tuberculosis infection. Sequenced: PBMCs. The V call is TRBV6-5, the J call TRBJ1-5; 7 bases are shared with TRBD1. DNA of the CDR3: TGTGCCAGCAGGGCCGACAGGGATGCGCAGCCCCAGCATTTT. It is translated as CASRADRDAQPQHF.